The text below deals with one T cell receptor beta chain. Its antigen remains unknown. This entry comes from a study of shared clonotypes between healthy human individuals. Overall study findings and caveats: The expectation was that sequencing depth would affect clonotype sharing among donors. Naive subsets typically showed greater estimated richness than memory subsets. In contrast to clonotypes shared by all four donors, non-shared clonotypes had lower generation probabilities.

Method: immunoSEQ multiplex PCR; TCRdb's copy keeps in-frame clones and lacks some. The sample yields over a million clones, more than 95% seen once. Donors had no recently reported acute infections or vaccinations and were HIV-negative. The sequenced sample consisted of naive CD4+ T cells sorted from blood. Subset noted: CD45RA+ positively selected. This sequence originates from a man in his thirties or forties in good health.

The CDR3 region is CASSVVEGRGETQYF. For the CDR3, the DNA is TGTGCCAGCAGCGTAGTCGAGGGGAGGGGAGAGACCCAGTACTTC. V gene TRBV9 combines with J gene TRBJ2-5, with 7 bases that match TRBD2. The ends lost 0 bases at V and 4 bases at J; junction bases unmatched: 6. Per the germline V gene, CDR1 is SGDLS and CDR2 is YYNGEE. The CDR3 is 15 residues long.